In its sample, the clone carrying this T cell receptor (beta chain) was seen a few times. Its antigen is currently unknown. This sample was taken from a study of T-cell reconstitution after alpha-beta-depleted transplantation in children. Study results and limitations: Several hundred expanded graft clones reportedly gave rise to the alpha-beta T cells present about two months after transplant.

Unique molecular identifiers featured in how the TCRbeta library was prepared. TCRdb re-analysed the PCR reads in MiXCR, keeping a single row per CDR3 protein. The sample lists around 490,000 distinct CDR3 sequences; over 9.5% were seen once. Trimming cost V 2 bases and J 0 bases, with 11 bases left between them. The length of the CDR3 is 15 residues. Looked up from germline, CDR1 is LNHNV and CDR2 is YYDKDF (reference sequence). The chain uses TRBV15 and TRBJ2-7; D uncertain. Sample: PBMCs, mostly from graft donor cells, taken 180 days after TCRalphabeta/CD19-depleted stem cell transplant. This receptor was obtained from a female patient aged 2 to 10 who had a stem cell transplant for aplastic anemia, so the T cells may come from the graft donor. CDR3 region: CATSRSTTGSYEQYF. The CDR3 nucleotides are TGTGCCACCAGCAGAAGTACTACGGGCTCCTACGAGCAGTACTTC.